The entry below describes one T cell receptor beta chain. The read ends 3 residues early relative to the CDR3; the germline J gene fills the gap. Other DNA sequences in this specimen translate into the identical CDR3. This table comes from immunoSEQ multiplex PCR, and its TCRdb copy is limited to in-frame clones, with some not included. This sample's table reports fewer than 30,000 clones. The sample belongs to a study of T cells in women clearing cervical HPV infection. Trimming cost V 2 bases and J 5 bases, with 7 bases left between them. Germline lookup yields CDR1 SGHRS and CDR2 YFSETQ. The CDR3 consists of 13 residues.

This sequence was found in a woman between 18 and 70 years old with a cervical HPV16 infection that either progressed to CIN3+ or cleared (not recorded which). The chain uses TRBV5-1 and TRBJ2-2; no reliable D call. Sample: blood buffy coat. CDR3 DNA, as far as it was read: TGCGCCAGCAGCTTCTTAGATACCGGGGAG. This codes for CASSFLDTGE. The full CDR3 is CASSFLDTGELFF.